These 17 T cell receptor beta chains came from one sample sequenced in a study of cytomegalovirus exposure and HLA in healthy donors. In the PCR, 60 Vbeta and 13 Jbeta primers were used. Sequencing used immunoSEQ multiplex PCR; TCRdb keeps in-frame clones, though not all of them. The sample's table shows around 160,000 clones. Input material: PBMCs. The origin of the receptors is a woman aged 45-65 years in good health and CMV-seronegative.

The genes are TRBV2 and TRBJ1-1; D not certain. The V end was cut by 4 bases, the J end by 6 bases, with 9 bases between. Germline V lookup: CDR1 SNHLY, CDR2 FYNNEI. The CDR3 has 12 residues. The CDR3 is CASSGYSSEAFF. CDR3 DNA sequence: TGTGCCAGCAGTGGATACAGCTCTGAAGCTTTCTTT.

This chain uses TRBV6-6 with TRBJ1-6; 7 positions match TRBD1. The germline gives CDR1 MNHNY, CDR2 SVGAGI (reference sequence). J lost 7 bases, V lost 2 bases, and 5 bases had no gene match. This CDR3 contains 15 residues. CDR3 DNA: TGTGCCAGCAGTTACGCCGGGGACAGAAATTCACCCCTCCACTTT. Protein product: CASSYAGDRNSPLHF.

This chain joins TRBV30 and TRBJ1-4; the D gene is possibly TRBD1 (5 bases). V gave up 0 bases and J gave up 3 bases, with 11 bases separating them. The germline V gene encodes CDR1 GTSNPN and CDR2 SVGIG (reference sequence). This CDR3 has 15 amino acids. The CDR3 loop is CAWSVRGHPNEKLFF. CDR3 sequence (DNA): TGTGCCTGGAGTGTACGAGGACACCCTAATGAAAAACTGTTTTTT.

This chain joins TRBV6-1 and TRBJ2-5; D ambiguous. Germline CDR1 MNHNS, CDR2 SASEGT. This CDR3 has 13 amino acids. Trimming left V 5 bases short and J 1 base short, with 8 bases between. In DNA form, the CDR3 reads TGTGCCAGCAGTTGGGCAGTCCAAGAGACCCAGTACTTC. Translation gives CASSWAVQETQYF.

This chain uses TRBV5-1 with TRBJ2-3; D remains ambiguous. The CDR3 covers 13 residues. CDR1 is SGHRS and CDR2 is YFSETQ in the germline V gene. The V end lost 0 bases, the J end lost 4 bases, and 6 bases lay between the germline ends. The CDR3 is CASSLDMPDTQYF. DNA for the CDR3: TGCGCCAGCAGCTTGGACATGCCAGATACGCAGTATTTT.

The chain recombines TRBV7-2 with TRBJ2-7; a possible D gene is TRBD1 (5 bases). The CDR3 extends over 16 amino acids. Germline V gene lookup returns CDR1 SGHTA and CDR2 FQGNSA. Trimming took off 1 base at V and 5 bases at J, with 18 bases between the two ends. CDR3 amino acids: CASSLVGAGAPNEQYF. For the CDR3, the DNA is TGTGCCAGCAGCTTAGTTGGGGCAGGTGCCCCGAACGAGCAGTACTTC.

The rearrangement links TRBV7-2 to TRBJ2-5, with 11 bases fitting TRBD2. The CDR3 has 16 amino acids. With 5 bases clipped from V and 1 base from J, the junction kept 6 bases outside the gene matches. The germline gives CDR1 SGHTA, CDR2 FQGNSA. The DNA of the CDR3 is TGTGCCAGCAGCACCTCCGGGACTAGCGGCCAAGAGACCCAGTACTTC. Translation gives CASSTSGTSGQETQYF. Supplemented by reference TRBV7-2 and TRBJ2-5, the full variable domain reads GAGVSQSPSNKVTEKGKDVELRCDPISGHTALYWYRQSLGQGLEFLIYFQGNSAPDKSGLPSDRFSAERTGGSVSTLTIQRTQQEDSAVYLCASSTSGTSGQETQYFGPGTRLLVL.

V and J are TRBV4-2 and TRBJ2-1, with TRBD2 matching 11 bases. J was trimmed by 8 bases and V by 1 base; bases with no gene match: 7. Per germline, CDR1 LGHNA and CDR2 YNFKEQ. This CDR3 comprises 16 residues. CDR3 bases: TGTGCCAGCAGCCAAGCAACTAGCGGGAGCGGCGATGAGCAGTTCTTC. Its translation is CASSQATSGSGDEQFF.

This chain links TRBV27 with TRBJ2-1, with D possibly TRBD1 on 5 matching bases. CDR1 is MNHEY, CDR2 SMNVEV, per germline (reference sequence). With 8 bases removed from V and 7 bases from J, the gap between germline ends came to 18 bases. This CDR3 comprises 14 residues. The CDR3, as DNA: TGTGCCAGCGCACTATTCAGGGAAGGAAATGAGCAGTTCTTC. Protein product: CASALFREGNEQFF.

This chain uses TRBV6-5 with TRBJ2-3; D is ambiguous. Per the germline V gene, CDR1 is MNHEY and CDR2 is SVGAGI. This CDR3 contains 14 residues. Deletions cut 4 bases from V and 4 bases from J, with 12 bases between. DNA of the CDR3: TGTGCCAGCAGTTCCCCTAAATTACCAGATACGCAGTATTTT. This gives the protein CASSSPKLPDTQYF.

The chain couples TRBV6-4 to TRBJ2-3; 7 bases fit TRBD2. Germline CDR1 reads MRHNA; CDR2 reads SNTAGT. V dropped 6 bases and J dropped 5; count of bases not matched to a gene: 5. This CDR3 is 13 amino acids long. DNA for the CDR3: TGTGCCAGCAGCGTCTGGGAGGGAGATACGCAGTATTTT. Translated, it gives CASSVWEGDTQYF.

This chain connects TRBV25-1 to TRBJ1-4; the D is unclear. CDR3 length: 18 amino acids. The V end lost 3 bases, the J end lost 2 bases, and 19 bases lay between the germline ends. In germline, CDR1 is MGHDK, CDR2 SYGVNS. CDR3 in amino acids: CASSDFGGGFGTNEKLFF. CDR3 bases: TGTGCCAGCAGTGATTTTGGCGGAGGATTTGGTACTAATGAAAAACTGTTTTTT.

V is TRBV28 and J is TRBJ1-2; 8 bases match TRBD1. CDR3 length: 15 amino acids. In germline, CDR1 is MDHEN, CDR2 SYDVKM. The V segment lost 8 bases and the J segment 5 bases; nucleotides outside the gene matches: 13. The CDR3 region has the DNA TGTGCCAGCTTAGGGTCGGACAGGGTACGGTATGGCTACACCTTC. Translated: CASLGSDRVRYGYTF.

The J gene is TRBJ2-7, the V gene TRBV6-5; TRBD1 agrees at 9 bases. Germline values: CDR1 MNHEY, CDR2 SVGAGI. This CDR3 spans 15 amino acids. The V gene end was trimmed by 0 bases and the J gene end by 2 bases; junction bases not matched to a gene: 2. The CDR3 loop is CASSYSGTGPYEQYF. The CDR3 region has the DNA TGTGCCAGCAGTTACTCAGGGACAGGGCCCTACGAGCAGTACTTC.

V and J are TRBV7-9 and TRBJ2-1; 8 bases agree with TRBD1. The CDR3 runs to 13 residues. V gave up 10 bases and J gave up 15 bases; unmatched junction bases: 17. Germline V gives CDR1 SEHNR, CDR2 FQNEAQ (reference sequence). The DNA for the CDR3 is TGTGCCACCTTTTGGGGACAGGCGGTGAATCCGTTCTTC. It codes for CATFWGQAVNPFF.

V is TRBV5-8 and J is TRBJ1-3; 7 bases fit TRBD1. The germline CDR1 and CDR2 sequences are SGHTS and YDEGEE. The CDR3 totals 16 residues. V lost 3 bases to trimming and J lost 2 bases; unmatched junction nucleotides: 8. In DNA, the CDR3 is TGTGCCAGCAGCTCTACAGGGGAACGGCCTGGAAACACCATATATTTT. It translates to CASSSTGERPGNTIYF.

In DNA form, the CDR3 reads TGTGCCAGCAGCTCGGGGTTGACAGGGTTGTACAATGAGCAGTTCTTC. It is translated as CASSSGLTGLYNEQFF. The genes are TRBV5-6 and TRBJ2-1; 7 nucleotides line up with TRBD1. The trim removed 3 bases at V and 4 bases at J, leaving 10 bases unmatched. The germline V gene has CDR1 SGHDT and CDR2 YYEEEE. The CDR3 sequence is 16 residues long. The full variable domain, rest sourced from reference TRBV5-6 and TRBJ2-1, is DAGVTQSPTHLIKTRGQQVTLRCSPKSGHDTVSWYQQALGQGPQFIFQYYEEEERQRGNFPDRFSGHQFPNYSSELNVNALLLGDSALYLCASSSGLTGLYNEQFFGPGTRLTVL.